A selection of T cell receptor beta chains follows, all from one sample in a study of T cells after yellow fever vaccination. TCRdb re-analysed the 5' RACE reads in MiXCR, keeping a single row per CDR3 protein. The sample has around 320,000 distinct CDR3 sequences, about 10% seen once. The sample in question was CD4+ T cells sorted from PBMCs, obtained 5 days after the yellow fever booster vaccination. These receptors were collected from a man younger than 30 who received the YFV17D yellow fever vaccine. The CDR3 runs from the conserved cysteine through the conserved F or W. The order of the fields is J gene, clone size, V gene, D gene, CDR3 length, CDR3 DNA, CDR3 protein. D genes are given only for firm matches. Clone size is given for some rows only: seen once, a few or many times, or a class if the clone is expanded.

J gene: TRBJ2-3; clone size: .; V gene: TRBV5-1; D gene: TRBD2; CDR3 length: 16; CDR3 DNA: TGCGCCAGCAGCTGGGGGTCGGGACTAGATAAGGGCCCGCAGTATTTT; CDR3 protein: CASSWGSGLDKGPQYF
J gene: TRBJ2-3; clone size: few; V gene: TRBV6-1; D gene: .; CDR3 length: 16; CDR3 DNA: TGTGCCAGCACCAAGTTGATGCAGGCTAGCACAGATACGCAGTATTTT; CDR3 protein: CASTKLMQASTDTQYF
J gene: TRBJ1-1; clone size: many; V gene: TRBV5-5; D gene: TRBD1; CDR3 length: 14; CDR3 DNA: TGTGCCAGCAGCACGGGACAGGGGACCTTAGAAGCTTTCTTT; CDR3 protein: CASSTGQGTLEAFF
J gene: TRBJ1-3; clone size: .; V gene: TRBV5-1; D gene: TRBD1; CDR3 length: 17; CDR3 DNA: TGCGCCAGCAGCTTGGGACAGGGGGCGAGATCTGGAAACACCATATATTTT; CDR3 protein: CASSLGQGARSGNTIYF
J gene: TRBJ1-2; clone size: .; V gene: TRBV4-1; D gene: TRBD1; CDR3 length: 16; CDR3 DNA: TGCGCCAGCAGCATGGGGGACAGGGAATCTAACTATGGCTACACCTTC; CDR3 protein: CASSMGDRESNYGYTF
J gene: TRBJ2-3; clone size: few; V gene: TRBV19; D gene: .; CDR3 length: 13; CDR3 DNA: TGTGCCAGTGCTATGGTGGGCACAGATACGCAGTATTTT; CDR3 protein: CASAMVGTDTQYF
J gene: TRBJ1-4; clone size: many; V gene: TRBV4-3; D gene: .; CDR3 length: 16; CDR3 DNA: TGCGCCAGCCGGAGGGGAGGGGCATCAGCTAATGAAAAACTGTTTTTT; CDR3 protein: CASRRGGASANEKLFF
J gene: TRBJ2-3; clone size: .; V gene: TRBV20-1; D gene: .; CDR3 length: 14; CDR3 DNA: TGCAGTGCTAGTCCTCCGAGCGGCACAGATACGCAGTATTTT; CDR3 protein: CSASPPSGTDTQYF
J gene: TRBJ2-3; clone size: many; V gene: TRBV4-3; D gene: .; CDR3 length: 14; CDR3 DNA: TGCGCCAGCAGCCAAGAGGGTGACACAGATACGCAGTATTTT; CDR3 protein: CASSQEGDTDTQYF
J gene: TRBJ2-3; clone size: few; V gene: TRBV20-1; D gene: TRBD2; CDR3 length: 15; CDR3 DNA: TGCAGTGCCAGGAGGACTAGCGGGAACACAGATACGCAGTATTTT; CDR3 protein: CSARRTSGNTDTQYF
J gene: TRBJ1-1; clone size: .; V gene: TRBV20-1; D gene: .; CDR3 length: 13; CDR3 DNA: TGCAGTGCTAGGAGTTCGGGGAACACTGAAGCTTTCTTT; CDR3 protein: CSARSSGNTEAFF
J gene: TRBJ2-3; clone size: .; V gene: TRBV7-6; D gene: .; CDR3 length: 12; CDR3 DNA: TGTGCCAGCAGCTCCTTAGCACATACGCAGTATTTT; CDR3 protein: CASSSLAHTQYF
J gene: TRBJ2-1; clone size: many; V gene: TRBV20-1; D gene: .; CDR3 length: 14; CDR3 DNA: TGCGGTGTAGAGGGCACAGCGGCATACAATGAGCAGTTCTTC; CDR3 protein: CGVEGTAAYNEQFF
J gene: TRBJ1-1; clone size: few; V gene: TRBV5-4; D gene: TRBD1; CDR3 length: 16; CDR3 DNA: TGTGCCAGCAGCTTCGCCGGGACAGGATTAAGCACTGAAGCTTTCTTT; CDR3 protein: CASSFAGTGLSTEAFF
J gene: TRBJ1-2; clone size: .; V gene: TRBV12-3/TRBV12-4; D gene: .; CDR3 length: 14; CDR3 DNA: TGTGCCAGCAGTTTTTGGGGGGCTACGTATGGCTACACCTTC; CDR3 protein: CASSFWGATYGYTF
J gene: TRBJ2-1; clone size: .; V gene: TRBV7-2; D gene: TRBD2; CDR3 length: 16; CDR3 DNA: TGTGCCAGCAGCTTGGACACTAGCGGGAACTACAATGAGCAGTTCTTC; CDR3 protein: CASSLDTSGNYNEQFF
J gene: TRBJ2-1; clone size: many; V gene: TRBV5-1; D gene: .; CDR3 length: 12; CDR3 DNA: TGCGCCAGCAGCTTGGAAGGGAATGAGCAGTTCTTC; CDR3 protein: CASSLEGNEQFF
J gene: TRBJ2-1; clone size: many; V gene: TRBV4-2; D gene: TRBD2; CDR3 length: 15; CDR3 DNA: TGTGCCAGCAGCCAAGCAGCGGGGGGGCGGTATGAGCAGTTCTTC; CDR3 protein: CASSQAAGGRYEQFF
J gene: TRBJ2-2; clone size: .; V gene: TRBV5-1; D gene: .; CDR3 length: 15; CDR3 DNA: TGCGCCAGCAGCTTTGGCGCTATGAACACCGGGGAGCTGTTTTTT; CDR3 protein: CASSFGAMNTGELFF
J gene: TRBJ2-3; clone size: many; V gene: TRBV20-1; D gene: TRBD2; CDR3 length: 15; CDR3 DNA: TGCAGTGCTTTCAAGACTAGCGGGGGGGCAGATACGCAGTATTTT; CDR3 protein: CSAFKTSGGADTQYF
J gene: TRBJ2-5; clone size: .; V gene: TRBV7-3; D gene: .; CDR3 length: 13; CDR3 DNA: TGTGCCAGCAGCAGGACCCTTGGAGAGACCCAGTACTTC; CDR3 protein: CASSRTLGETQYF
J gene: TRBJ2-2; clone size: few; V gene: TRBV5-1; D gene: .; CDR3 length: 16; CDR3 DNA: TGCGCCAGCAGCCTGACCGTGGTTGGAAACACCGGGGAGCTGTTTTTT; CDR3 protein: CASSLTVVGNTGELFF
J gene: TRBJ2-1; clone size: .; V gene: TRBV20-1; D gene: TRBD2; CDR3 length: 14; CDR3 DNA: TGCAGTGCTAGAAAGTCTAGCGGGAACAATGAGCAGTTCTTC; CDR3 protein: CSARKSSGNNEQFF
J gene: TRBJ2-2; clone size: many; V gene: TRBV12-3/TRBV12-4; D gene: .; CDR3 length: 12; CDR3 DNA: TGTGCCAGCAGCCTCAGCGCCGGGGAGCTGTTTTTT; CDR3 protein: CASSLSAGELFF
J gene: TRBJ1-1; clone size: few; V gene: TRBV12-3/TRBV12-4; D gene: TRBD1; CDR3 length: 13; CDR3 DNA: TGTGCCAACTCACGGGACAGGGACACTGAAGCTTTCTTT; CDR3 protein: CANSRDRDTEAFF
J gene: TRBJ1-1; clone size: .; V gene: TRBV18; D gene: .; CDR3 length: 14; CDR3 DNA: TGTGCCAGCTCACCACATGAGGGGCTATCTGAAGCTTTCTTT; CDR3 protein: CASSPHEGLSEAFF
J gene: TRBJ2-3; clone size: few; V gene: TRBV29-1; D gene: .; CDR3 length: 13; CDR3 DNA: TGCAGCTCAGGAGGGGGGGCAACAGATACGCAGTATTTT; CDR3 protein: CSSGGGATDTQYF
J gene: TRBJ2-1; clone size: .; V gene: TRBV7-3; D gene: TRBD1; CDR3 length: 15; CDR3 DNA: TGTGCCAGCAGCTTAATAGGGGACAGGGCCAATGAGCAGTTCTTC; CDR3 protein: CASSLIGDRANEQFF
J gene: TRBJ2-7; clone size: few; V gene: TRBV3-1; D gene: TRBD1; CDR3 length: 12; CDR3 DNA: TGTGCCAGCAGCCAAACAGGGGACGAGCAGTACTTC; CDR3 protein: CASSQTGDEQYF
J gene: TRBJ2-3; clone size: few; V gene: TRBV10-3; D gene: .; CDR3 length: 13; CDR3 DNA: TGTGCCATCAGGGACATGGGAACAGATACGCAGTATTTT; CDR3 protein: CAIRDMGTDTQYF
J gene: TRBJ1-2; clone size: few; V gene: TRBV6-5; D gene: .; CDR3 length: 14; CDR3 DNA: TGTGCCAGCAGTGCCCCGTGGAGGGAGGGTGGCTACACCTTC; CDR3 protein: CASSAPWREGGYTF
J gene: TRBJ2-7; clone size: few; V gene: TRBV6-5; D gene: .; CDR3 length: 15; CDR3 DNA: TGTGCCAGCAGTGTTGGGGGCCTATCCCCCTACGAGCAGTACTTC; CDR3 protein: CASSVGGLSPYEQYF
J gene: TRBJ2-7; clone size: many; V gene: TRBV28; D gene: .; CDR3 length: 14; CDR3 DNA: TGTGCCAGCAGTTTACTCACAGGCTCCTACGAGCAGTACTTC; CDR3 protein: CASSLLTGSYEQYF
J gene: TRBJ2-2; clone size: .; V gene: TRBV6-5; D gene: .; CDR3 length: 12; CDR3 DNA: TGTGCCAGCGGCCGGGGTGGCGGGGAGCTGTTTTTT; CDR3 protein: CASGRGGGELFF
J gene: TRBJ2-1; clone size: .; V gene: TRBV4-3; D gene: TRBD2; CDR3 length: 16; CDR3 DNA: TGCGCCAGCAGCCGGGGGGCCGGGCGGGGGGACAATGAGCAGTTCTTC; CDR3 protein: CASSRGAGRGDNEQFF
J gene: TRBJ1-2; clone size: many; V gene: TRBV4-3; D gene: .; CDR3 length: 16; CDR3 DNA: TGCGCCAGCAGCCAAGATCTGGGGGACTTTGACTATGGCTACACCTTC; CDR3 protein: CASSQDLGDFDYGYTF
J gene: TRBJ1-6; clone size: .; V gene: TRBV12-3/TRBV12-4; D gene: .; CDR3 length: 13; CDR3 DNA: TGTGCCAGCAGTTTGGTTATTAATTCACCCCTCCACTTT; CDR3 protein: CASSLVINSPLHF
J gene: TRBJ2-2; clone size: .; V gene: TRBV10-3; D gene: .; CDR3 length: 14; CDR3 DNA: TGTGCCAGCCGCAGGGTTGCGAACACCGGGGAGCTGTTTTTT; CDR3 protein: CASRRVANTGELFF
J gene: TRBJ1-5; clone size: many; V gene: TRBV6-5; D gene: .; CDR3 length: 17; CDR3 DNA: TGTGCCAGCAGTTACTCCCCCTCGAGCAGTAGCAATCAGCCCCAGCATTTT; CDR3 protein: CASSYSPSSSSNQPQHF
J gene: TRBJ1-2; clone size: .; V gene: TRBV13; D gene: .; CDR3 length: 15; CDR3 DNA: TGTGCCAGCAGCATATCTGACAGGAGAGGTTATGGCTACACCTTC; CDR3 protein: CASSISDRRGYGYTF
J gene: TRBJ1-6; clone size: many; V gene: TRBV7-2; D gene: TRBD1; CDR3 length: 14; CDR3 DNA: TGTGCCAGCAGCCCTCGGACAGGGGATTCACCCCTCCACTTT; CDR3 protein: CASSPRTGDSPLHF
J gene: TRBJ1-1; clone size: few; V gene: TRBV11-2; D gene: .; CDR3 length: 13; CDR3 DNA: TGTGCCAGCAGCTTAGAAAAACGGAGGGGAGCTTTCTTT; CDR3 protein: CASSLEKRRGAFF
J gene: TRBJ2-1; clone size: few; V gene: TRBV4-2; D gene: TRBD1; CDR3 length: 15; CDR3 DNA: TGTGCCAGCAGCCGATCGGACAGGGCGGACAATGAGCAGTTCTTC; CDR3 protein: CASSRSDRADNEQFF
J gene: TRBJ1-1; clone size: .; V gene: TRBV5-6; D gene: .; CDR3 length: 16; CDR3 DNA: TGTGCCAGCAGGGAAATGGGGGGGCCACTGAACACTGAAGCTTTCTTT; CDR3 protein: CASREMGGPLNTEAFF
J gene: TRBJ2-3; clone size: many; V gene: TRBV12-3/TRBV12-4; D gene: .; CDR3 length: 12; CDR3 DNA: TGTGCCAGCAGTAATGACGCGGATACGCAGTATTTT; CDR3 protein: CASSNDADTQYF
J gene: TRBJ2-5; clone size: many; V gene: TRBV20-1; D gene: .; CDR3 length: 13; CDR3 DNA: TGCAGTGCTAGTTCCGGGGATCAAGAGACCCAGTACTTC; CDR3 protein: CSASSGDQETQYF
J gene: TRBJ1-4; clone size: many; V gene: TRBV4-3; D gene: .; CDR3 length: 14; CDR3 DNA: TGCGCCAGCAGCCAAGAAGGAACGGGAGAAAAACTGTTTTTT; CDR3 protein: CASSQEGTGEKLFF
J gene: TRBJ1-4; clone size: few; V gene: TRBV6-5; D gene: .; CDR3 length: 12; CDR3 DNA: TGTGCCAGCGGTAGGGCTAATGAAAAACTGTTTTTT; CDR3 protein: CASGRANEKLFF
J gene: TRBJ1-1; clone size: few; V gene: TRBV7-2; D gene: TRBD1; CDR3 length: 15; CDR3 DNA: TGTGCCAGCAGACGACAGGGGGACGTTCTGACTGAAGCTTTCTTT; CDR3 protein: CASRRQGDVLTEAFF
J gene: TRBJ2-7; clone size: many; V gene: TRBV5-1; D gene: TRBD1; CDR3 length: 14; CDR3 DNA: TGCGCCAGCAGCCGGACAGGGGGCCCCTACGAGCAGTACTTC; CDR3 protein: CASSRTGGPYEQYF
J gene: TRBJ1-2; clone size: .; V gene: TRBV20-1; D gene: .; CDR3 length: 13; CDR3 DNA: TGCAGTGCTAGAGTGGAGGGTTTTTATGGCTACACCTTC; CDR3 protein: CSARVEGFYGYTF
J gene: TRBJ1-4; clone size: few; V gene: TRBV12-3/TRBV12-4; D gene: TRBD1; CDR3 length: 14; CDR3 DNA: TGTGCCAGCAGGACGACAGGGTCTAATGAAAAACTGTTTTTT; CDR3 protein: CASRTTGSNEKLFF
J gene: TRBJ2-5; clone size: few; V gene: TRBV5-1; D gene: .; CDR3 length: 14; CDR3 DNA: TGCGCCAGCAGCTTGGGCCCCGGGACGGGGGCCCAGTACTTC; CDR3 protein: CASSLGPGTGAQYF